This T cell receptor beta chain was documented in a study of graft-versus-host responses after intestinal transplantation. On the study more broadly: Recipients underwent multivisceral, liver-intestinal, or isolated intestinal transplants. Once they had received anti-thymocyte globulin induction, all recipients took tacrolimus and steroids for around three years. Study-wide points: GvH clones were identified in recipient marrow, with some first appearing in ileum or blood. Researchers found peak circulating GvH clone levels linked to early post-transplant HvG declines.

V dropped 6 bases and J dropped 6; count of bases not matched to a gene: 7. Looked up from germline, CDR1 is MNHEY and CDR2 is SVGAGI. This CDR3 region has 14 residues. Method: immunoSEQ multiplex PCR; TCRdb's copy keeps in-frame clones and lacks some. Found here are 90,000 to 150,000 clones, approximately 92% of them singletons; the top ten hold roughly 0.12%. As for this clone: Its antigen remains unidentified.

The input for sequencing was unstimulated CD4+ T cells sorted from spleen or lymph node cells, taken before intestinal transplant. This TCR was recovered from a human donor who received an intestinal transplant. The chain joins TRBV6-5 to TRBJ1-5, with 8 bases fitting TRBD1. The CDR3 coding sequence is TGTGCCAGCAGCGGGACAGGTGGATCTCAGCCCCAGCATTTT. Its translation: CASSGTGGSQPQHF.